Sequencing of this TCR beta chain was carried out in a study of T cell repertoires in aging, cancer and after chemotherapy. TCR beta rearrangements were amplified from peripheral blood genomic DNA. Multiplex touch-down PCR with TRB-A/B primers amplified rearranged V-D-J TRB sequences. TCRdb called the multiplex PCR reads again in MiXCR, with one record for every CDR3 protein. The sample records roughly 10,000 distinct CDR3 sequences, roughly a quarter being singletons. This CDR3 region has 15 residues. The germline V gene encodes CDR1 SGHTA and CDR2 FQGNSA. V was shortened by 0 bases and J by 8 bases, with 13 bases between the two germline ends.

This chain connects TRBV7-2 to TRBJ1-4, with D tentatively TRBD1 (5 bases). The source material was blood. The receptor's source is a human donor in good health. CDR3 region: CASSLAGRVGEKLFF. DNA for the CDR3: TGTGCCAGCAGCTTAGCGGGACGGGTGGGCGAAAAACTGTTTTTT.